The clone carrying this TCR beta chain was observed at least ten times. Primed by a sample-barcoded 5' primer and a J-beta primer mix, a second PCR proceeded for about 6 to 11 cycles. MiXCR was run by TCRdb on the 5' RACE reads, yielding one entry per CDR3 protein. The data show roughly 640,000 distinct CDR3 sequences, 25% to 30% seen once. This entry belongs to a study of blood T cells in healthy people across ages. Germline-derived CDR1 and CDR2 are MGHDK and SYGVNS. Trimming shortened V by 7 bases and J by 2 bases, and 14 bases separated the two germline ends. The length of the CDR3 is 14 residues.

This chain uses TRBV25-1 with TRBJ1-2; D unclear. The origin of this receptor is a woman at least 80 years old in good health. The sample taken for sequencing was blood. CDR3 DNA sequence: TGTGCCAGCAAGGAGGGTCCGGGAAACTATGGCTACACCTTC. This translates into CASKEGPGNYGYTF.